The clone carrying this TCR beta chain was detected a few times. Its antigen is unidentified. It was template switching that added a universal primer site, and there were unique molecular identifiers on the cDNA. TCRdb re-called the 5' RACE reads with MiXCR, one entry per CDR3 protein. The sample carries hundreds of thousands of distinct CDR3 sequences, 9.5% recorded once. This record comes from a study of identical twins. The study, taken as a whole, reports: Low generation probability was overrepresented in out-of-frame alpha sequences shared by twins.

Looked up from germline, CDR1 is MNHEY and CDR2 is SVGAGI. V dropped 0 bases and J dropped 1 base, with 8 bases sitting between them. This CDR3 region has 15 residues. The data also belong to a second study, concerning yellow fever vaccine responses in identical twins. That study adds: The T cell response to vaccination in identical twins was reportedly partly convergent and partly personalized.

Sequencing input: CD8+ T cells sorted from blood. This receptor was identified in a woman younger than 35 in good health. The V and J genes are TRBV6-5 and TRBJ2-3; the D gene is possibly TRBD1 (6 bases). The CDR3 protein is CASSYSGGGTDTQYF. DNA for the CDR3: TGTGCCAGCAGTTACTCAGGGGGAGGCACAGATACGCAGTATTTT.